A single sample gave rise to the 32 T cell receptor beta chains below, sequenced in a study of blood T cell repertoires in COVID-19. Method: immunoSEQ multiplex PCR; TCRdb's copy keeps in-frame clones and lacks some. This sample yields 200,000 to 300,000 clones, of which roughly 87% are seen a single time; around 2.6% belongs to the top ten. The sample comprised PBMCs or T cells enriched from blood (not recorded which). These receptors were collected from a woman under 40 with acute COVID-19.

The chain combines TRBV19 with TRBJ1-2, with no clear D. Trimming took 1 base from V and 7 from J, leaving 7 bases between them. This CDR3 comprises 12 residues. The germline gives CDR1 LNHDA, CDR2 SQIVND (reference sequence). The CDR3 sequence: CASSIGTAGYTF. CDR3 in DNA: TGTGCCAGTAGTATAGGAACAGCTGGCTACACCTTC.

This chain links TRBV25-1 with TRBJ2-2; 11 nucleotides line up with TRBD2. V lost 4 bases, J lost 1 base, and 5 bases stayed unmatched. CDR1 is MGHDK and CDR2 is SYGVNS in the germline V gene. This CDR3 comprises 17 residues. Here the CDR3 reads CASSASGLAGNTGELFF. The CDR3 DNA follows: TGTGCCAGCAGTGCCTCCGGACTAGCGGGGAACACCGGGGAGCTGTTTTTT.

The chain links TRBV5-1 to TRBJ2-3; 15 positions agree with TRBD2. CDR1 is SGHRS and CDR2 is YFSETQ in the germline V gene. With V trimmed by 7 bases and J by 2 bases, 17 bases remained unmatched. This CDR3 contains 20 residues. CDR3 in DNA: TGCGCCAGCTGCCACACCGGGACTAGCGGGGGGTGTCGGATCACAGATACGCAGTATTTT. Its protein product is CASCHTGTSGGCRITDTQYF.

This clone was counted only a few times. The rearrangement links TRBV28 to TRBJ1-5; perhaps TRBD1 as D (5 bases). CDR1 is MDHEN, CDR2 SYDVKM, per germline. The V and J ends lost 6 bases and 5 bases respectively, with 11 bases between them. The CDR3 consists of 13 residues. In nucleotides, the CDR3 is TGTGCCAGCAGGACCGACAGCTATCAGCCCCAGCATTTT. It codes for CASRTDSYQPQHF.

This sequence joins TRBV25-1 and TRBJ1-1; perhaps TRBD1 as D (5 bases). Germline-derived CDR1 and CDR2 are MGHDK and SYGVNS. This CDR3 contains 12 residues. The V end was cut by 8 bases, the J end by 5 bases, with 12 bases between. The CDR3 DNA reads as TGTGCCAGCCTCAACGACAGAACTGAAGCTTTCTTT. Protein product: CASLNDRTEAFF. The full variable domain, with the rest looked up from reference TRBV25-1 and TRBJ1-1, is EADIYQTPRYLVIGTGKKITLECSQTMGHDKMYWYQQDPGMELHLIHYSYGVNSTEKGDLSSESTVSRIRTEHFPLTLESARPSHTSQYLCASLNDRTEAFFGQGTRLTVV.

This sequence joins TRBV5-1 and TRBJ2-5, with a tentative D call TRBD2 (5 bases). The CDR3 sequence is 14 residues long. Per the germline V gene, CDR1 is SGHRS and CDR2 is YFSETQ. Trimming removed 1 base at V and 5 bases at J, with 12 bases between. CDR3 in DNA: TGCGCCAGCAGCTTGAGAGGGATCGAGGAGACCCAGTACTTC. As protein: CASSLRGIEETQYF.

The chain recombines TRBV30 with TRBJ2-7, with D hard to call. CDR1 is GTSNPN, CDR2 SVGIG, per germline (reference sequence). The CDR3 is 14 residues long. Between the trimmed V and J ends, which lost 3 bases and 4 bases, there was a span of 16 bases. CDR3 region: CAWSLPIPPYEQYF. The CDR3 coding sequence is TGTGCCTGGAGCCTTCCTATACCCCCTTACGAGCAGTACTTC.

The rearrangement links TRBV19 to TRBJ1-3, with no clear D. The V end was cut by 3 bases, the J end by 2 bases, with 8 bases between. This CDR3 is 14 amino acids long. The germline gives CDR1 LNHDA, CDR2 SQIVND (reference sequence). The CDR3 is CASSMRGTGNTIYF. In nucleotides, the CDR3 is TGTGCCAGTAGTATGCGGGGAACTGGAAACACCATATATTTT.

The V and J genes are TRBV6-4 and TRBJ1-2; 10 nucleotides line up with TRBD1. The germline CDR1 and CDR2 sequences are MRHNA and SNTAGT. The junction had 3 bases not matched to a gene; V was cut back by 2 bases and J by 6 bases. CDR3 length: 14 amino acids. This chain's CDR3 is CASSDGTGVNGYTF. The CDR3 nucleotides are TGTGCCAGCAGTGACGGGACAGGGGTGAATGGCTACACCTTC.

For the CDR3, the DNA is TGTGCCAGCAGCACCGGACAGGGGAACTCTGGAAACACCATATATTTT. This codes for CASSTGQGNSGNTIYF. V usage is TRBV5-4 and J usage is TRBJ1-3; 9 bases agree with TRBD1. J lost 0 bases, V lost 4 bases, and 5 bases had no gene match. CDR3 length equals 16 residues. Looked up from germline, CDR1 is SGHNT and CDR2 is YYREEE (reference sequence). Using reference TRBV5-4 and TRBJ1-3 for the parts outside the CDR3, the full variable domain is ETGVTQSPTHLIKTRGQQVTLRCSSQSGHNTVSWYQQALGQGPQFIFQYYREEENGRGNFPPRFSGLQFPNYSSELNVNALELDDSALYLCASSTGQGNSGNTIYFGEGSWLTVV.

The chain combines TRBV25-1 with TRBJ1-6, with D perhaps TRBD1 (6 bases). V was clipped by 4 bases and J by 1 base, with 8 bases between them. Looked up from germline, CDR1 is MGHDK and CDR2 is SYGVNS. This CDR3 comprises 15 residues. The CDR3 nucleotides read TGTGCCAGCAGTGGGGGGCTGTCCTATAATTCACCCCTCCACTTT. Translating gives CASSGGLSYNSPLHF.

The chain employs TRBV7-9 and TRBJ2-7, with unresolved D. From germline, CDR1 is SEHNR and CDR2 FQNEAQ (reference sequence). The V and J ends lost 5 bases and 1 base respectively, with 12 bases between them. The length of the CDR3 is 14 residues. In nucleotides, the CDR3 is TGTGCCAGCAGCGAACAAGAAGTTTCCTACGAGCAGTACTTC. Protein product: CASSEQEVSYEQYF.

This clone was seen more than once but under ten times. The rearrangement links TRBV10-1 to TRBJ2-3, with 10 nucleotides matching TRBD2. Germline assignment: CDR1 WNHNN and CDR2 SYGVQD (reference sequence). The V and J ends lost 6 bases and 6 bases, in that order; junction bases with no gene match: 6. The CDR3 has 14 residues. The CDR3 nucleotides are TGCGCCAGCAGGGATAGCGGGGGGCGCGATACGCAGTATTTT. Protein product: CASRDSGGRDTQYF.

The J gene is TRBJ1-2, the V gene TRBV19; 8 bases match TRBD1. Trimming at V came to 4 bases and at J to 6 bases, leaving 4 bases not matched to a gene. The CDR3 contains 13 residues. Germline values: CDR1 LNHDA, CDR2 SQIVND (reference sequence). This CDR3 reads CASSTGGADGYTF. The DNA of the CDR3 is TGTGCCAGTAGTACAGGGGGCGCAGATGGCTACACCTTC.

The chain joins TRBV3-1 (or the pseudogene TRBV3-2) to TRBJ2-1; 9 bases map to TRBD1. Germline lookup yields CDR1 LGHDT and CDR2 YNNKEL (reference sequence). The CDR3 contains 16 residues. The trim removed 5 bases at V and 10 bases at J, leaving 15 bases unmatched. In DNA form, the CDR3 reads TGTGCCAGCAGCAAATTACAGGGGGCCGCTAGGACGGAGCAGTTCTTC. Translation gives CASSKLQGAARTEQFF.

J is TRBJ2-3 and V is TRBV6-2 or TRBV6-3, with 8 bases identical to TRBD2. The germline CDR1 and CDR2 sequences are MNHEY and SVGEGT. This CDR3 region has 16 residues. V gave up 5 bases and J gave up 4 bases; unmatched junction bases: 11. The CDR3 nucleotides read TGTGCCAGCAGTCATGTGGTTGCGGGGGGTGCAGATACGCAGTATTTT. Translated, it gives CASSHVVAGGADTQYF.

There are a few counts of this clone. The V and J genes are TRBV7-8 and TRBJ2-1, with 7 positions matching TRBD2. Germline trimming cut 6 bases from V and 10 bases from J; bases unmatched to any gene: 15. Germline CDR1 reads SGHVS; CDR2 reads FQNEAQ. The CDR3 is 15 amino acids. The CDR3 is CASRADAGEMGEQFF. The CDR3 region has the DNA TGTGCCAGCAGGGCGGACGCGGGGGAAATGGGGGAGCAGTTCTTC.

The chain is built from TRBV5-1 and TRBJ2-7; 7 nucleotides agree with TRBD1. After removal of 3 bases from V and 1 base from J, the junction contained 4 bases not matched to a gene. This CDR3 is built from 14 residues. Germline CDR1 and CDR2: SGHRS and YFSETQ. In DNA form, the CDR3 reads TGCGCCAGCAGCTCTACACAGGGGTCCTACGAGCAGTACTTC. Its protein is CASSSTQGSYEQYF.

The genes are TRBV5-6 and TRBJ1-3; D may be TRBD1 (6 bases). Germline V gene lookup returns CDR1 SGHDT and CDR2 YYEEEE. The CDR3 sequence is 14 residues long. V was pared by 4 bases and J by 3 bases, with 11 bases between. This CDR3 is CASSQQGFGNTIYF. CDR3 nucleotides: TGTGCCAGCAGCCAACAGGGTTTTGGAAACACCATATATTTT.

Written as DNA, the CDR3 is TGCGCCAGCAGCCAAGGAGGGGGAAACACCATATATTTT. Its protein is CASSQGGGNTIYF. The chain recombines TRBV4-3 with TRBJ1-3; D unresolved. CDR3 length equals 13 residues. The V end was cut by 1 base, the J end by 4 bases, with 5 bases between. Germline CDR1 reads LGHNA; CDR2 reads YSLEER.

This chain joins TRBV6-1 and TRBJ1-2, with 8 bases aligning to TRBD1. V shed 5 bases, J shed 7 bases, and the junction held 3 bases outside the gene matches. Germline assignment: CDR1 MNHNS and CDR2 SASEGT. The CDR3 extends over 12 amino acids. The CDR3 region has the DNA TGTGCCAGCAGTTCGCAGGGGGCTGGCTACACCTTC. Translation gives CASSSQGAGYTF.

The chain employs TRBV5-1 and TRBJ1-2; TRBD1 might be the D (5 bases). Germline V CDR1 and CDR2: SGHRS, YFSETQ. The CDR3 spans 15 residues. Trimming took 4 bases from V and 4 from J, leaving 17 bases between them. In nucleotides, the CDR3 is TGCGCCAGCAGCGAAGATACCCAGGGTGGCTATGGCTACACCTTC. Protein product: CASSEDTQGGYGYTF. Full variable domain (rest looked up from reference TRBV5-1 and TRBJ1-2): KAGVTQTPRYLIKTRGQQVTLSCSPISGHRSVSWYQQTPGQGLQFLFEYFSETQRNKGNFPGRFSGRQFSNSRSEMNVSTLELGDSALYLCASSEDTQGGYGYTFGSGTRLTVV.

V is TRBV29-1 and J is TRBJ1-2; D remains ambiguous. The germline V and J ends were trimmed by 3 bases and 0 bases, with 14 bases remaining between them. Germline V CDR1 and CDR2: SQVTM, ANQGSEA. This CDR3 has 15 residues. As DNA, the CDR3 is TGCAGCGTTGAGGCGGCAGAATATTCTAACTATGGCTACACCTTC. As protein: CSVEAAEYSNYGYTF.

V usage is TRBV5-6 and J usage is TRBJ2-7; 7 nucleotides match TRBD2. The CDR3 is made up of 16 amino acids. CDR1 and CDR2 from the germline V gene are SGHDT and YYEEEE. The V gene end was trimmed by 4 bases and the J gene end by 0 bases; junction bases not matched to a gene: 10. CDR3 in DNA: TGTGCCAGCAGCCCTTTAGCGGGCGGGAGCTCCTACGAGCAGTACTTC. Translated, it gives CASSPLAGGSSYEQYF. The complete variable domain, with remaining parts taken from reference TRBV5-6 and TRBJ2-7, reads DAGVTQSPTHLIKTRGQQVTLRCSPKSGHDTVSWYQQALGQGPQFIFQYYEEEERQRGNFPDRFSGHQFPNYSSELNVNALLLGDSALYLCASSPLAGGSSYEQYFGPGTRLTVT.

The CDR3: CASTTQGGGYGYTF. For the CDR3, the DNA is TGTGCCAGCACCACCCAAGGGGGTGGCTATGGCTACACCTTC. V gene TRBV28 combines with J gene TRBJ1-2; TRBD1 might be the D (6 bases). The CDR3 length is 14 residues. The germline CDR1 and CDR2 sequences are MDHEN and SYDVKM. Trimming pared 7 bases from V and 4 bases from J, leaving 16 bases between.

This clone is medium-sized by share. The V gene is TRBV6-4, the J gene TRBJ1-5; 9 positions match TRBD1. The germline CDR1 and CDR2 sequences are MRHNA and SNTAGT. The CDR3 extends over 14 amino acids. V trimming: 0 bases; J trimming: 6 bases; junction bases outside the gene matches: 0. The DNA for the CDR3 is TGTGCCAGCAGTGACTCGACAGGGGGTCAGCCCCAGCATTTT. This translates into CASSDSTGGQPQHF.

V is TRBV29-1 and J is TRBJ1-1; TRBD1 matches 7 bases. Looked up from germline, CDR1 is SQVTM and CDR2 is ANQGSEA. V lost 2 bases and J lost 1; bases outside the gene matches: 7. The CDR3 is 15 residues long. CDR3 DNA sequence: TGCAGCGTTGAATGGGACAGCTGGCAGAACACTGAAGCTTTCTTT. The encoded protein is CSVEWDSWQNTEAFF. The full variable domain, completed using reference TRBV29-1 and TRBJ1-1, is SAVISQKPSRDICQRGTSLTIQCQVDSQVTMMFWYRQQPGQSLTLIATANQGSEATYESGFVIDKFPISRPNLTFSTLTVSNMSPEDSSIYLCSVEWDSWQNTEAFFGQGTRLTVV.

This chain links TRBV6-5 with TRBJ1-1; D is undetermined. The germline V and J ends were trimmed by 5 bases and 1 base, with 8 bases remaining between them. The CDR3 length is 13 residues. From germline, CDR1 is MNHEY and CDR2 SVGAGI. For the CDR3, the DNA is TGTGCCAGCAGTAGGAGTACGAACACTGAAGCTTTCTTT. This translates into CASSRSTNTEAFF.

The V gene is TRBV19, the J gene TRBJ1-2, with a weak D call TRBD1 (5 bases). From germline, CDR1 is LNHDA and CDR2 SQIVND (reference sequence). This CDR3 has 15 amino acids. Trimming cost V 4 bases and J 0 bases, with 12 bases left between them. CDR3 sequence (DNA): TGTGCCAGTAGTAACCACAGGCACCCTAACTATGGCTACACCTTC. Translated: CASSNHRHPNYGYTF.

V usage is TRBV24-1 and J usage is TRBJ2-1; the D gene is possibly TRBD2 (7 bases). V was trimmed by 6 bases and J by 4 bases, leaving 15 bases between them. Looked up from germline, CDR1 is KGHDR and CDR2 is SFDVKD. CDR3 length: 15 amino acids. CDR3 bases: TGTGCCACCAGTTTGGGGGGGCCTCCTTACAATGAGCAGTTCTTC. Encoded protein: CATSLGGPPYNEQFF.

The chain is built from TRBV7-9 and TRBJ2-1; 7 bases line up with TRBD2. CDR1 SEHNR and CDR2 FQNEAQ come from the germline V gene (reference sequence). The V and J ends lost 8 bases and 0 bases, in that order; junction bases with no gene match: 1. There are 13 residues in the CDR3. CDR3 in amino acids: CASRGSSYNEQFF. The CDR3, as DNA: TGTGCCAGCCGCGGGAGCTCCTACAATGAGCAGTTCTTC.

Note on this clone: The sample holds other DNA sequences that translate to the same CDR3. The rearrangement joins TRBV4-1 to TRBJ1-1; D uncertain. There are 13 residues in the CDR3. Trimming cost V 1 base and J 1 base, with 4 bases left between them. Germline V lookup: CDR1 MGHRA, CDR2 YSYEKL. Written as DNA, the CDR3 is TGCGCCAGCAGCCAAGGGCAGAACACTGAAGCTTTCTTT. Amino acids: CASSQGQNTEAFF.